Below are 27 T cell receptor beta chains sequenced from a single sample in a study of spatial heterogeneity in lung cancer. Time point: sample taken at primary tumor resection. Each CDR3 protein gets one entry after TCRdb re-called the 5' RACE reads with MiXCR. The sample lists roughly 600 distinct CDR3 sequences, approximately 15% seen once, with roughly three fifths in the top ten. The sample consisted of normal lung tissue next to the tumor, taken at surgery. These TCRs come from a male donor with early-stage non-small cell lung cancer.

This clonotype is large in the sample. In a library made to pick up alpha chains, this beta chain is a stray read with a size that means little. The rearrangement uses TRBV25-1 and TRBJ2-1, with TRBD1 as a possible D gene (5 bases). V lost 5 bases and J 9 bases, leaving 8 bases between the germline ends. CDR3 size: 11 residues. Germline loops: CDR1 MGHDK, CDR2 SYGVNS. In nucleotides, the CDR3 is TGTGCCAGCAGTAGACAGCTTGAGCAGTTCTTC. Encoded protein: CASSRQLEQFF.

This clonotype is termed large. A library prepared for alpha chains yielded this beta chain as an off-target read; its size is of little meaning. The rearrangement links TRBV20-1 to TRBJ2-7, with 12 bases matching TRBD2. Germline CDR1 is DFQATT and CDR2 is SNEGSKA (reference sequence). The trim removed 6 bases at V and 3 bases at J, leaving 9 bases unmatched. CDR3 length: 15 amino acids. CDR3 nucleotide sequence: TGCAGTGCAAGGACTAGCGGGAAGGTGGACTACGAGCAGTACTTC. As protein: CSARTSGKVDYEQYF.

By sample share, this clonotype is large (0.1 to 1%). Because the library targeted alpha chains, this beta chain is an off-target read whose size means little. The chain couples TRBV7-2 to TRBJ1-5; D gene ambiguous. The V gene lost 5 bases and the J gene lost 1 base, with 12 bases spanning the gap. CDR1 SGHTA and CDR2 FQGNSA come from the germline V gene. CDR3 length: 15 amino acids. Written as DNA, the CDR3 is TGTGCCAGCAGCCCGATGAGAGGCAGCAATCAGCCCCAGCATTTT. Protein: CASSPMRGSNQPQHF.

As regards this clonotype: The size of this beta chain means little, since it is a stray read in a library made for alpha chains. This chain connects TRBV20-1 to TRBJ2-7; tentative D call: TRBD1 (5 bases). Between the trimmed V and J ends, which lost 2 bases and 0 bases, there was a span of 11 bases. There are 14 residues in the CDR3. Germline CDR1 and CDR2: DFQATT and SNEGSKA (reference sequence). CDR3 DNA sequence: TGCAGTGCTAGACCCACTACAGGCTCCTACGAGCAGTACTTC. This codes for CSARPTTGSYEQYF.

This clonotype is medium-sized (0.01 to 0.1%) within its sample. This beta chain is an off-target read within a library intended for alpha chains, so its frequency means little. This rearrangement joins TRBV5-3 to TRBJ2-4; a weak D match, TRBD2 (5 bases). TRBV5-3 is annotated as an ORF whose role is uncertain. The length of the CDR3 is 17 residues. The germline V and J ends were trimmed by 1 base and 0 bases, with 14 bases remaining between them. CDR3: CARSLSGTISAKNIQYF. For the CDR3, the DNA is TGTGCCAGAAGCTTGTCGGGAACAATATCAGCCAAAAACATTCAGTACTTC.

This clonotype rates as medium-sized. This beta chain is off target for a library built for alpha chains, so its abundance means little. The rearrangement uses TRBV6-1 and TRBJ2-2; D ambiguous. Trimming shortened V by 0 bases and J by 0 bases, and 11 bases separated the two germline ends. The CDR3 length is 17 residues. Germline V gene data show CDR1 as MNHNS and CDR2 as SASEGT. The CDR3 sequence: CASSEAKPPANTGELFF. Written as DNA, the CDR3 is TGTGCCAGCAGTGAAGCAAAACCGCCCGCGAACACCGGGGAGCTGTTTTTT.

In its sample, this clonotype is medium-sized. This beta chain lies outside the target of a library built for alpha chains; its clone size means little. V and J are TRBV9 and TRBJ2-1, with 11 bases aligning to TRBD1. This CDR3 has 15 residues. The V segment lost 3 bases and the J segment 12 bases; nucleotides outside the gene matches: 11. Per germline, CDR1 SGDLS and CDR2 YYNGEE. The CDR3 region has the DNA TGTGCCAGCAGCGCGGGGACAGGGGGTGGGTTCGGGCAGTTCTTC. Amino acid sequence: CASSAGTGGGFGQFF. The complete variable domain, with remaining parts taken from reference TRBV9 and TRBJ2-1, reads DSGVTQTPKHLITATGQRVTLRCSPRSGDLSVYWYQQSLDQGLQFLIQYYNGEERAKGNILERFSAQQFPDLHSELNLSSLELGDSALYFCASSAGTGGGFGQFFGPGTRLTVL.

By frequency in the sample, this clonotype is large. Being off target in a library aimed at alpha chains, this beta chain has a size of little meaning. The chain is built from TRBV19 and TRBJ2-5; 7 bases match TRBD2. Germline loops: CDR1 LNHDA, CDR2 SQIVND (reference sequence). The ends lost 1 base at V and 5 bases at J; junction bases unmatched: 4. The CDR3 is made up of 14 amino acids. This chain's CDR3 is CASSIGKRDETQYF. The CDR3 bases are TGTGCCAGTAGTATAGGAAAGCGGGACGAGACCCAGTACTTC. Variable domain in full (rest from reference TRBV19 and TRBJ2-5): DGGITQSPKYLFRKEGQNVTLSCEQNLNHDAMYWYRQDPGQGLRLIYYSQIVNDFQKGDIAEGYSVSREKKESFPLTVTSAQKNPTAFYLCASSIGKRDETQYFGPGTRLLVL.

Concerning this clonotype itself: This beta chain is an unintended read in a library built for alpha chains; its size means little. The genes are TRBV7-9 and TRBJ2-1, with 14 bases aligning to TRBD2. In germline, CDR1 is SEHNR, CDR2 FQNEAQ (reference sequence). V gave up 5 bases and J gave up 6 bases; unmatched junction bases: 6. This CDR3 has 16 amino acids. The CDR3, as DNA: TGTGCCAGCAGCCTACGGACTAGCGGGAGGCTCAATGAGCAGTTCTTC. It yields the protein CASSLRTSGRLNEQFF. Full variable domain (rest looked up from reference TRBV7-9 and TRBJ2-1): DTGVSQNPRHKITKRGQNVTFRCDPISEHNRLYWYRQTLGQGPEFLTYFQNEAQLEKSRLLSDRFSAERPKGSFSTLEIQRTEQGDSAMYLCASSLRTSGRLNEQFFGPGTRLTVL.

This clonotype is medium-sized in the sample. A library made for alpha chains picked up this beta chain off target, so its size means little. The chain employs TRBV20-1 and TRBJ2-3, with 7 bases that match TRBD1. V lost 3 bases and J lost 2; bases outside the gene matches: 5. The germline V gene has CDR1 DFQATT and CDR2 SNEGSKA (reference sequence). The CDR3 has 14 amino acids. The CDR3 loop reads CSASLGQDTDTQYF. The DNA of the CDR3 is TGCAGTGCTAGCCTCGGACAGGACACAGATACGCAGTATTTT.

This clonotype was seen a handful of times. Since it is a stray read in a library aimed at alpha chains, this beta chain has a size that is not meaningful. The chain recombines TRBV10-2 with TRBJ1-2; 7 bases match TRBD1. The junction had 2 bases not matched to a gene; V was cut back by 4 bases and J by 3 bases. There are 13 residues in the CDR3. CDR1 is WSHSY, CDR2 SAAADI, per germline. For the CDR3, the DNA is TGCGCCAGCAGTGGGACAGGAGACTATGGCTACACCTTC. The encoded protein is CASSGTGDYGYTF.

In this sample, this clonotype turned up a few times. This beta chain appears as a stray read in a library generated for alpha chains; its size is not informative. The chain carries TRBV5-8 and TRBJ2-2, with 10 bases aligning to TRBD1. The CDR3 covers 16 residues. V lost 4 bases to trimming and J lost 1 base; unmatched junction nucleotides: 4. Looked up from germline, CDR1 is SGHTS and CDR2 is YDEGEE. In nucleotides, the CDR3 is TGTGCCAGCAGCCCTGACAGGGGGCGGAACACCGGGGAGCTGTTTTTT. It specifies CASSPDRGRNTGELFF.

Concerning this clonotype: The library was prepared for alpha chains; this beta chain is a stray read, so its frequency means little. The J gene is TRBJ2-1, the V gene TRBV2; the match to TRBD1 covers 9 bases. Germline V gene lookup returns CDR1 SNHLY and CDR2 FYNNEI. The CDR3 contains 17 residues. V was pared by 11 bases and J by 0 bases, with 14 bases of the junction left unmatched. CDR3 residues: CACPGQGLSSSYNEQFF. CDR3 sequence (DNA): TGTGCCTGTCCGGGACAGGGTCTCTCCAGCTCCTACAATGAGCAGTTCTTC.

As for this clonotype: In a library made to pick up alpha chains, this beta chain is a stray read with a size that means little. This chain joins TRBV20-1 and TRBJ2-1; 9 bases align to TRBD2. This CDR3 is 15 amino acids long. Germline V lookup: CDR1 DFQATT, CDR2 SNEGSKA (reference sequence). The V and J ends lost 4 bases and 5 bases, in that order; junction bases with no gene match: 9. DNA of the CDR3: TGCAGTGCTAAAGGCAAGCGGGAGGCGCACAATGAGCAGTTCTTC. Protein: CSAKGKREAHNEQFF.

Judged by abundance, this clonotype is large (0.1 to 1%). The size of this beta chain means little, since it is a stray read in a library made for alpha chains. This chain links TRBV7-2 with TRBJ2-7; D perhaps matches TRBD2 (6 bases). CDR1 is SGHTA and CDR2 is FQGNSA in the germline V gene. This CDR3 has 14 residues. Trimming stripped 9 bases from V and 1 base from J, with 16 bases between. The CDR3 nucleotides read TGTGCCAGTGGTGGGGAAGGAGGGTCCTACGAGCAGTACTTC. It translates to CASGGEGGSYEQYF.

Regarding this clonotype: A library made for alpha chains picked up this beta chain off target, so its size means little. This chain links TRBV6-5 with TRBJ2-3; tentatively, D is TRBD1 or TRBD2 (6 bases each). The germline CDR1 and CDR2 sequences are MNHEY and SVGAGI. The CDR3 loop spans 14 amino acids. V was shortened by 10 bases and J by 3 bases, with 17 bases between the two germline ends. The CDR3 sequence: CATKDSGWTDTQYF. Written as DNA, the CDR3 is TGTGCCACCAAGGACAGCGGGTGGACAGATACGCAGTATTTT.

This clonotype is medium-sized. This beta chain is an unintended read in a library built for alpha chains; its size means little. In nucleotides, the CDR3 is TGTGCCAGCAGAGGGTCGGGACTAGCGGGCCCACAATCTTACTTC. It specifies CASRGSGLAGPQSYF. The rearrangement joins TRBV7-9 to TRBJ2-7; 12 nucleotides agree with TRBD2. J lost 13 bases, V lost 6 bases, and 16 bases had no gene match. CDR3 length: 15 residues. Germline assignment: CDR1 SEHNR and CDR2 FQNEAQ (reference sequence).

By frequency in the sample, this clonotype is medium-sized. A library prepared for alpha chains yielded this beta chain as an off-target read; its size is of little meaning. The gene calls are TRBV20-1 and TRBJ2-3; D is ambiguous. V gave up 7 bases and J gave up 2 bases, with 7 bases separating them. CDR1 is DFQATT and CDR2 is SNEGSKA in the germline V gene (reference sequence). This CDR3 comprises 11 residues. CDR3 nucleotide sequence: TGCAGTGAAGGCACCACAGATACGCAGTATTTT. As protein: CSEGTTDTQYF.

This clonotype is categorized as medium-sized. The library was designed around alpha chains, so this beta chain is a stray read whose abundance carries little weight. The gene calls are TRBV7-3 and TRBJ1-1, with D possibly matching TRBD1 (6 bases). Germline V gene lookup returns CDR1 SGHTA and CDR2 FQGTGA. The CDR3 extends over 13 amino acids. V was clipped by 5 bases and J by 4 bases, with 11 bases between them. The DNA of the CDR3 is TGTGCCAGCAGCGAGGACAGTTCCACTGAAGCTTTCTTT. Residues: CASSEDSSTEAFF.

This clonotype has more than one count but fewer than ten. With the library built for alpha chains, this beta chain is off target and its frequency is not meaningful. This sequence joins TRBV7-7 and TRBJ2-3; D remains unclear. Germline CDR1 SSHAT, CDR2 FNYEAQ (reference sequence). CDR3 size: 13 residues. V was trimmed by 3 bases and J by 3 bases, leaving 7 bases between them. CDR3 nucleotide sequence: TGTGCCAGCAGCTTGGTCAGGACAGATACGCAGTATTTT. This gives the protein CASSLVRTDTQYF.

Judged by abundance, this clonotype is large. This beta chain represents an off-target read in a library built for alpha chains; its size is of limited meaning. The CDR3 DNA sequence: TGTGCCAGCAGTTCAACCGGGACAGGGGTCACAGATACGCAGTATTTT. Residues: CASSSTGTGVTDTQYF. The chain carries TRBV28 and TRBJ2-3; 10 bases match TRBD1. V was clipped by 4 bases and J by 2 bases; unmatched bases: 6. Germline values: CDR1 MDHEN, CDR2 SYDVKM. This CDR3 region has 16 residues. The full variable domain, completed using reference TRBV28 and TRBJ2-3, is DVKVTQSSRYLVKRTGEKVFLECVQDMDHENMFWYRQDPGLGLRLIYFSYDVKMKEKGDIPEGYSVSREKKERFSLILESASTNQTSMYLCASSSTGTGVTDTQYFGPGTRLTVL.

Remarks on this clonotype: The library was built for alpha chains, so this beta chain is an off-target read and its size means little. The chain couples TRBV20-1 to TRBJ2-7; possibly TRBD1 for D (5 bases). Per the germline V gene, CDR1 is DFQATT and CDR2 is SNEGSKA (reference sequence). The V end was cut by 1 base, the J end by 2 bases, with 18 bases between. The CDR3 totals 16 residues. CDR3 DNA: TGCAGTGCTAGAGTAGTCGCAGGGATTCTGGCCTACGAGCAGTACTTC. Protein: CSARVVAGILAYEQYF.

By share, this clonotype ranks as medium-sized. Being off target in a library aimed at alpha chains, this beta chain has a size of little meaning. The chain carries TRBV28 and TRBJ2-1; 9 bases agree with TRBD2. CDR3 size: 13 residues. Germline assignment: CDR1 MDHEN and CDR2 SYDVKM. J lost 4 bases, V lost 8 bases, and 3 bases had no gene match. The DNA of the CDR3 is TGTGCCAGCTGGACTAGCGAATACAATGAGCAGTTCTTC. Translation: CASWTSEYNEQFF.

This clonotype is labeled as large. This beta chain lies outside the target of a library built for alpha chains; its clone size means little. This chain joins TRBV7-2 and TRBJ2-2; D gene ambiguous. The V gene lost 3 bases and the J gene lost 4 bases, with 9 bases spanning the gap. This CDR3 has 14 residues. In germline, CDR1 is SGHTA, CDR2 FQGNSA. This CDR3 is CASSLKAFTGELFF. In DNA form, the CDR3 reads TGTGCCAGCAGCTTGAAGGCATTCACCGGGGAGCTGTTTTTT.

This clonotype showed up just a few times. Being off target in a library aimed at alpha chains, this beta chain has a size of little meaning. The CDR3 reads CASSEFRLAGSYNEQFF. Written as DNA, the CDR3 is TGTGCCAGCAGTGAGTTTCGACTAGCGGGGTCCTACAATGAGCAGTTCTTC. The chain joins TRBV2 to TRBJ2-1, with 11 bases aligning to TRBD2. Germline-derived CDR1 and CDR2 are SNHLY and FYNNEI. The CDR3 totals 17 residues. V shed 3 bases and J 1 base; nucleotides not matched to a gene: 5.

Concerning this clonotype: Since the library was made to target alpha chains, this beta chain is a stray read and its abundance is not meaningful. J is TRBJ2-7 and V is TRBV28, with 9 bases matching TRBD2. The germline V gene has CDR1 MDHEN and CDR2 SYDVKM. The CDR3 length is 17 residues. The trim removed 4 bases at V and 3 bases at J, leaving 13 bases unmatched. CDR3 nucleotide sequence: TGTGCCAGCAGTTCTCCGACTAGCGGAGCACCTCTCTACGAGCAGTACTTC. The encoded protein is CASSSPTSGAPLYEQYF.

As to this clonotype: Little can be read into the size of this beta chain, an off-target read in a library designed for alpha chains. This chain connects TRBV28 to TRBJ2-6; the D gene is possibly TRBD1 (7 bases). This CDR3 has 16 amino acids. From germline, CDR1 is MDHEN and CDR2 SYDVKM. V was pared by 6 bases and J by 0 bases, with 12 bases between. DNA for the CDR3: TGTGCCAGCAGAGCTCAGGGGGGCTCTGGGGCCAACGTCCTGACTTTC. Translated, it gives CASRAQGGSGANVLTF.